The present T cell receptor beta chain was sequenced within a study of blood T cell repertoires in COVID-19. Germline V CDR1 and CDR2: SQVTM, ANQGSEA. The V and J ends lost 7 bases and 1 base, in that order; junction bases with no gene match: 3. This CDR3 region has 13 residues. Generated by immunoSEQ multiplex PCR, the TCRdb table keeps only in-frame clones and is missing some. The sample carries 110,000 or so clones, 84% recorded once. Sequencing input: peripheral blood. The receptor's source is a woman aged 40-49 years with acute or convalescent COVID-19. The rearrangement uses TRBV29-1 and TRBJ2-2; 7 nucleotides line up with TRBD1. In DNA, the CDR3 is TGCAGCGCCCGGACAGGGAACACCGGGGAGCTGTTTTTT. Residues: CSARTGNTGELFF.